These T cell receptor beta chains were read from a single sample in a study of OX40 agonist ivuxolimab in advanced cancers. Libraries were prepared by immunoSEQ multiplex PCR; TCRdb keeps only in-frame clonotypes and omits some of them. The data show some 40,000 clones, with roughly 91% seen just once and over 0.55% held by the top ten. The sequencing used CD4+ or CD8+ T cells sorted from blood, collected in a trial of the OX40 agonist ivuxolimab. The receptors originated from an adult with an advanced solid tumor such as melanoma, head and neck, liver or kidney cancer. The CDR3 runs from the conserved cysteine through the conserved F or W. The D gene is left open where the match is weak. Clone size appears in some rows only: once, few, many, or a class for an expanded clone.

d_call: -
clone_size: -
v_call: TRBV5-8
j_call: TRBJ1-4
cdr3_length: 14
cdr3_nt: TGTGCCAGCACCCCCACTCGAGGGGATGAAAAACTGTTTTTT
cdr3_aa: CASTPTRGDEKLFF

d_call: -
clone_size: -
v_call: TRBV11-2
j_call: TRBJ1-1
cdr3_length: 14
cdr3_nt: TGTGCCAGCAGCTTGATGCAGGGATACACTGAAGCTTTCTTT
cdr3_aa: CASSLMQGYTEAFF

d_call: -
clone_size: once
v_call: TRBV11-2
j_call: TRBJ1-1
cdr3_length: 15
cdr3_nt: TGTGCCAGCAGCTTAAACCCTGATCCGAACACTGAAGCTTTCTTT
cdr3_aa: CASSLNPDPNTEAFF

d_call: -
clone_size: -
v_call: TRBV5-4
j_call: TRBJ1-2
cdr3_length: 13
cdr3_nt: TGTGCCAGCAGCTTGATGAGAGACTATGGCTACACCTTC
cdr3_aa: CASSLMRDYGYTF

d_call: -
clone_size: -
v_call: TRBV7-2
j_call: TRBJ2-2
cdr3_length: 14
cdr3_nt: TGTGCCAGCAGACAAAAGCGGTCCGGCGGGGAGCTGTTTTTT
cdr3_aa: CASRQKRSGGELFF

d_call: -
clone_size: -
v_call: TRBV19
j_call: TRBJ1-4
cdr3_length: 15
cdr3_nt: TGTGCCAGTACCCCCTCACGGGGGGCGGTTGAAAAACTGTTTTTT
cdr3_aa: CASTPSRGAVEKLFF

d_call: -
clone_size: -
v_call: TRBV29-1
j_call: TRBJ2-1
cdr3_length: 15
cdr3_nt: TGCAGCGTTGAAGGTGGGGGCCCGACCTACAATGAGCAGTTCTTC
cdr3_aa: CSVEGGGPTYNEQFF

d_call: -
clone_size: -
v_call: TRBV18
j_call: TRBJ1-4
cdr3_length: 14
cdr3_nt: TGTGCCAGCTCACCAGGGTCGACTAATGAAAAACTGTTTTTT
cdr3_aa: CASSPGSTNEKLFF

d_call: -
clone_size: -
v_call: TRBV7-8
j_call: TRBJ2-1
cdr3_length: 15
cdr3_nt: TGTGCCAGCAGCTTAAATCCGGGGGCGGTTGGTGAGCAGTTCTTC
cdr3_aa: CASSLNPGAVGEQFF

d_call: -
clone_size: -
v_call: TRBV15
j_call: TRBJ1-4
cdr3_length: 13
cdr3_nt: TGTGCCACCAGCCGGGGGTTTGATGAAAAACTGTTTTTT
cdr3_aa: CATSRGFDEKLFF

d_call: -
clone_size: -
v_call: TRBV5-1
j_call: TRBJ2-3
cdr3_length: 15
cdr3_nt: TGCGCCAGCAGCCCCCCCCTGGCGGCCGGGGATACGCAGTATTTT
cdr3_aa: CASSPPLAAGDTQYF

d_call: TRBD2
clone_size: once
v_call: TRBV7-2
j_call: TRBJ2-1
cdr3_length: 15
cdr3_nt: TGTGCCAGCAGCCTTGATAGCGGGGGTTACAATGAGCAGTTCTTC
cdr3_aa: CASSLDSGGYNEQFF

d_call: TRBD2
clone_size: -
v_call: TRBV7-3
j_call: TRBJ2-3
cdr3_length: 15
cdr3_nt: TGTGCCAGCAGCCCCCAGGCGGGAGCCACAGATACGCAGTATTTT
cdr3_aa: CASSPQAGATDTQYF

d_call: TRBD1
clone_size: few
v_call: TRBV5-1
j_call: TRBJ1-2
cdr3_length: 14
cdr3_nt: TGCGCCAGCAGCAAGGGACAGGGCGACTATGGCTACACCTTC
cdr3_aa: CASSKGQGDYGYTF

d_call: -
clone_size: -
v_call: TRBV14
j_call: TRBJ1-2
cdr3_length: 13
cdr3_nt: TGTGCCAGCAGCCAGGGTCTCGGCTATGGCTACACCTTC
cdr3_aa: CASSQGLGYGYTF

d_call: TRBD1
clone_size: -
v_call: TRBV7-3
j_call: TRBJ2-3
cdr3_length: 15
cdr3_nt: TGTGCCAGCAGCTCAGGGGGCCGGAGGGTAGATACGCAGTATTTT
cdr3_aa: CASSSGGRRVDTQYF

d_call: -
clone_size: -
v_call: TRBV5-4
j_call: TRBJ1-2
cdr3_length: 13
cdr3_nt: TGTGCCAGCAGCGCAGGGGCGCTCTATGGCTACACCTTC
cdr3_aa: CASSAGALYGYTF

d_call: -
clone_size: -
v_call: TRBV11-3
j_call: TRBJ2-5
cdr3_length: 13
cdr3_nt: TGTGCCAGCAGCTTATCCTTCCAAGAGACCCAGTACTTC
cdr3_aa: CASSLSFQETQYF

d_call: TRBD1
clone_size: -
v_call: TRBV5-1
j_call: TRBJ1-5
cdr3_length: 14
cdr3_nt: TGCGCCAGCAGCTCCAATACAGGGGATCAGCCCCAGCATTTT
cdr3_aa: CASSSNTGDQPQHF

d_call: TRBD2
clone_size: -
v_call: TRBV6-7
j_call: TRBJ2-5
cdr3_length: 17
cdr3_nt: TGTGCCAGCAGTTACTCAAAGCCAACGGGGGGCCAAGAGACCCAGTACTTC
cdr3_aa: CASSYSKPTGGQETQYF

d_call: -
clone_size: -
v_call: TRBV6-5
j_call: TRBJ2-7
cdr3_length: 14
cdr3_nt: TGTGCCAGCAGTTACACAGGGCGCCCCTACGAGCAGTACTTC
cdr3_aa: CASSYTGRPYEQYF

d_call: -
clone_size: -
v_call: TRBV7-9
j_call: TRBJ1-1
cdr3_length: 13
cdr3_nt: TGTGCCAGCAGTTGGGGTGGGGGCACTGAAGCTTTCTTT
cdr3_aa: CASSWGGGTEAFF

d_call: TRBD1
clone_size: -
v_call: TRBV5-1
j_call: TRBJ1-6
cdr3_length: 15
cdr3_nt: TGCGCCAGCAGTGGACAGGGCTCTTATAATTCACCCCTCCACTTT
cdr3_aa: CASSGQGSYNSPLHF

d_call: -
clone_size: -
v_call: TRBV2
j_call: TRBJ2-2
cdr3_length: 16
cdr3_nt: TGTGCCAGCAGTGACGACACAGGGGAGGGGACCGGGGAGCTGTTTTTT
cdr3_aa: CASSDDTGEGTGELFF

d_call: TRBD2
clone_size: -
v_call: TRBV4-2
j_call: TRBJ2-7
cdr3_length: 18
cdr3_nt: TGTGCCAGCAGCCAGGAGGTCGGACTAGCGGGGAACTCCTACGAGCAGTACTTC
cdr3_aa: CASSQEVGLAGNSYEQYF

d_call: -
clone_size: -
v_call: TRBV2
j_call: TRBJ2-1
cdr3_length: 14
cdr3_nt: TGTGCCAGCAGTACTTTTTGGGGGCTGAATGAGCAGTTCTTC
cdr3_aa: CASSTFWGLNEQFF

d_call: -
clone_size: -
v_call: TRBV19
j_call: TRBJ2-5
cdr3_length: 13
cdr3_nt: TGTGCCAGTAGTATAGACAGCCAAGAGACCCAGTACTTC
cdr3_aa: CASSIDSQETQYF

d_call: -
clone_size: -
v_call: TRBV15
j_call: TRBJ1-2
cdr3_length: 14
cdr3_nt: TGTGCCACCAGCAGTACCACAGTGACCTATGGCTACACCTTC
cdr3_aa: CATSSTTVTYGYTF

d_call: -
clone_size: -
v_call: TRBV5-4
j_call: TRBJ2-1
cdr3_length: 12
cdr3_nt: TGTGCCAGCAGCTTATTGTACAATGAGCAGTTCTTC
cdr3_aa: CASSLLYNEQFF

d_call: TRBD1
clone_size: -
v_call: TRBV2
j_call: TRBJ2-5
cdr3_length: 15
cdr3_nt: TGTGCCAGCAGTTCCGGGACAGGGGGCCAAGAGACCCAGTACTTC
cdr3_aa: CASSSGTGGQETQYF

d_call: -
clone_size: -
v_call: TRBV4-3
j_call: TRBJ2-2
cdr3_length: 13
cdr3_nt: TGCGCCAGCAGCCAGAGGGGTGCCGGGGAGCTGTTTTTT
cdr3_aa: CASSQRGAGELFF

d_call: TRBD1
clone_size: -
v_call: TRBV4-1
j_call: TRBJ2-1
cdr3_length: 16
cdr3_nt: TGCGCCAGCAGCCAAGGTCCGGACAGGGACCACAATGAGCAGTTCTTC
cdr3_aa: CASSQGPDRDHNEQFF

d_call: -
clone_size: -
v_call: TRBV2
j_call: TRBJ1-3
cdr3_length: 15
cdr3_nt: TGTGCCAGCAGTGAAATCCGGGACTCTGGAAACACCATATATTTT
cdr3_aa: CASSEIRDSGNTIYF

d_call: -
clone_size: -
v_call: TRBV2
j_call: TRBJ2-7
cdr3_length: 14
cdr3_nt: TGTGCCAGCAAGATCGACGGGGCGTCCTACGAGCAGTACTTC
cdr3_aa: CASKIDGASYEQYF

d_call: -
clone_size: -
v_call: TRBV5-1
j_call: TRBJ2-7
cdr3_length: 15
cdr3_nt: TGCGCCAGCAGCTCAGGCCCCGGGCGGGGCGGGGAGCAGTACTTC
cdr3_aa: CASSSGPGRGGEQYF

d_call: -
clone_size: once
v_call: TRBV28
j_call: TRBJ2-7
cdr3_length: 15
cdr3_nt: TGTGCCAGCAAACAAACCGGGACAAAAACCTACGAGCAGTACTTC
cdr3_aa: CASKQTGTKTYEQYF

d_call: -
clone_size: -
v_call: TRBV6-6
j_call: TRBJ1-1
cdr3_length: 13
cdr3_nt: TGTGCCAGCAGTTACTCGAATGGGTATGAAGCTTTCTTT
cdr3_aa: CASSYSNGYEAFF

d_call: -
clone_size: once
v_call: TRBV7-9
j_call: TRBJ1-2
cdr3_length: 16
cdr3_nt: TGTGCCAGCAGCCCGGGGGTCTTCCCCATTTTCTATGGCTACACCTTC
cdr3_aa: CASSPGVFPIFYGYTF

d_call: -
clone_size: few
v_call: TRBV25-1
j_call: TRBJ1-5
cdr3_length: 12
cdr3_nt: TGTGCCAGTGGGTCAGGGAATCAGCCCCAGCATTTT
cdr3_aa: CASGSGNQPQHF

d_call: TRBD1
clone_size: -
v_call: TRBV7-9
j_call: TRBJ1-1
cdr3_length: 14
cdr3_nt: TGTGCCAGCAGCTTACCAGGGGGCGACACTGAAGCTTTCTTT
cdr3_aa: CASSLPGGDTEAFF